This record concerns one T cell receptor beta chain sequence. Its antigen target is currently unknown. Base qualities were left out, and no much larger clone turns up one base away. This entry comes from a study of OX40 agonist ivuxolimab in advanced cancers. Regarding the complete study: The costimulatory receptor OX40 (CD134) was targeted by ivuxolimab, a fully human IgG2 agonistic monoclonal antibody. Intravenous ivuxolimab was administered to patients every 2 weeks at six dose levels: 0.01, 0.1, 0.3, 1.5, 3 and 10 mg/kg. The monotherapy dose-escalation portion (N ≈ 57 patients) of the phase I ivuxolimab trial is reported in the paper. Three dose-escalation patients achieved partial responses, one with hepatocellular carcinoma and two with cutaneous melanoma. Patients were allowed to have had prior anti-PD-1, anti-PD-L1 or anti-CTLA-4 therapy, and roughly 40% of the dose-escalation patients had previously received checkpoint inhibitors. The purpose of peripheral TCRbeta sequencing was to test whether ivuxolimab changed TCR sequence diversity and led to clonal T-cell expansion. In the dose-escalation cohort, around four fifths of patients were male, and the mean age was approximately 60 years, with a range of about 23 to 85. Among the 52 dose-escalation patients, about 19 had hepatocellular carcinoma, approximately 15 melanoma, 9 renal cell carcinoma and 9 head and neck cancer.

The trial excluded patients who had a history of autoimmune disease or were on systemic immunosuppression. In every dose cohort, peripheral blood was drawn for TCR sequencing at baseline, cycle 4 day 1, and cycle 7 day 1. The samples were drawn from a first-in-human, open-label, multicenter phase I dose-escalation trial of ivuxolimab. The trial enrolled adults with locally advanced or metastatic head and neck squamous cell, hepatocellular, melanoma or renal cell carcinoma. Before TCR sequencing, CD4+ and CD8+ T cells were separately sorted from peripheral blood. Overall study results and their limits: At doses of 0.1 to 3.0 mg/kg, clonal expansion of both CD4+ and CD8+ blood T cells was observed from baseline to week 6. In the 0.1-3.0 mg/kg groups, partial responders were among the patients with the lowest normalized peripheral clonal expansion, particularly in CD8+ T cells. Low levels of normalized T-cell clonal expansion were also seen in some patients who did not respond. After ivuxolimab, CD8+ T cells had more expanded clones than CD4+ T cells on average. The antigen specificity of the clonally expanded peripheral T cells was not determined.

Taken from the germline V gene, the CDR1 and CDR2 loops are SNHLY and FYNNEI. The CDR3 has 15 amino acids, counting the end cysteine and phenylalanine. Just CDR3 DNA is preserved here, 45 bases in frame from base 1. V loses 8 bases of germline sequence and J loses 2 bases, and the interval between the two ends is 19 bases. For sequencing of the TCRbeta CDR3 region, genomic DNA was extracted from the sorted cells. TCRbeta CDR3 regions were sequenced using the immunoSEQ Assay. TCRdb's version of the immuneACCESS table is confined to in-frame rearrangements and falls short of the full clone set. An unresolved V gene accounts for under half of the shortfall where checked; the remainder is of unknown origin. Within this sample are tens of thousands of clones, with roughly nine tenths of them counted one time only. The ten largest account for around 4% of the sample.

Sequenced here: CD4+ or CD8+ T cells sorted from blood, sampled in a trial of the OX40 agonist ivuxolimab. The sequence is built from TRBV2 and TRBJ2-7; a weak D assignment points to TRBD2 (6 bases agree). The receptor comes from an adult with an advanced solid tumor such as melanoma, head and neck, liver or kidney cancer. In nucleotide form, the sequence is TGTGCCAGCGGCTGGGAGCAGGGAGGAACCTACGAGCAGTACTTC. The encoded protein is CASGWEQGGTYEQYF.